This TCR beta chain is from a study of CD8+ T cells in alopecia areata. The CDR3 spans 14 residues. V shed 3 bases and J shed 1 base, with 9 bases lying between them. Germline CDR1 and CDR2: WSHSY and SAAADI. Treatment noted: oral pan-JAK inhibitor, 5-10 mg twice daily. TCR sequencing used cDNA made by reverse transcription of extracted RNA. Produced via immunoSEQ multiplex PCR; TCRdb's table is partial and in-frame only. Of around 70,000 clones in the sample, approximately 30% were seen once. Sequences were derived from CD8+ T cells sorted from blood, sampled at week 4, from a patient treated with tofacitinib. The chain has TRBV10-2 and TRBJ1-1; D unclear. The source is a human donor with alopecia areata. The CDR3 bases are TGCGCCAGCAGTGAAGCCAGAACGAACACTGAAGCTTTCTTT. It codes for CASSEARTNTEAFF.